A single sample gave rise to the 18 T cell receptor beta chains below, sequenced in a study of T cell changes during pregnancy in multiple sclerosis. Assay: immunoSEQ multiplex PCR; the TCRdb copy retains only in-frame clones and omits some. This table has tens of thousands of clones, around nine tenths appearing once. The material sequenced was peripheral blood, taken in the third trimester of pregnancy. The receptors stem from a female donor in good health, enrolled as a control in a pregnancy study.

The genes are TRBV5-6 and TRBJ1-5; no clear D gene. The CDR3 spans 15 residues. V lost 1 base and J lost 0, with 8 bases in between. Germline V gene lookup returns CDR1 SGHDT and CDR2 YYEEEE. The chain's CDR3 is CASSLWSYSNQPQHF. CDR3 coding DNA: TGTGCCAGCAGCTTGTGGAGTTATAGCAATCAGCCCCAGCATTTT.

The CDR3 region is CAWAWEAKNSPLHF. The CDR3 DNA reads as TGTGCCTGGGCATGGGAGGCAAAGAATTCACCCCTCCACTTT. The rearrangement joins TRBV30 to TRBJ1-6; D not resolved. The CDR3 length is 14 residues. Germline CDR1 GTSNPN, CDR2 SVGIG (reference sequence). V dropped 5 bases and J dropped 7 bases, with 15 bases sitting between them.

The CDR3 coding sequence is TGTGCCAGCAATGGAGGGGTAGGCTACACCTTC. Protein: CASNGGVGYTF. This chain uses TRBV28 with TRBJ1-2, with a possible D match to TRBD1 (5 bases). CDR1 MDHEN and CDR2 SYDVKM come from the germline V gene. The CDR3 has 11 amino acids. Trimming left V 7 bases short and J 8 bases short, with 11 bases between.

J is TRBJ2-1 and V is TRBV6-1, with D uncertain. There are 13 residues in the CDR3. V lost 4 bases to trimming and J lost 7 bases, with 11 bases between them. Germline CDR1 reads MNHNS; CDR2 reads SASEGT. CDR3 sequence (DNA): TGTGCCAGCAGTGCATCTAGTTGGAATGAGCAGTTCTTC. As protein: CASSASSWNEQFF.

The gene calls are TRBV7-2 and TRBJ2-3; D perhaps matches TRBD1 (5 bases). The CDR3 is 16 residues long. Per the germline V gene, CDR1 is SGHTA and CDR2 is FQGNSA. The ends were cut back, 1 base at V and 4 bases at J, with 15 bases in the middle. The CDR3 DNA reads TGTGCCAGCAGCTTAGGCGCCTGGCAGGGTTCAGATACGCAGTATTTT. Translation gives CASSLGAWQGSDTQYF.

The V gene is TRBV5-6, the J gene TRBJ2-1, with unresolved D. CDR1 and CDR2 from the germline V gene are SGHDT and YYEEEE. This CDR3 spans 15 amino acids. Trimming pared 4 bases from V and 5 bases from J, leaving 16 bases between. The DNA of the CDR3 is TGTGCCAGCAGCCCTCCCGTCGAGCGCAACAATGAGCAGTTCTTC. Amino acid sequence: CASSPPVERNNEQFF.

The rearrangement uses TRBV28 and TRBJ2-3, with 9 bases identical to TRBD1. Germline CDR1 reads MDHEN; CDR2 reads SYDVKM. The length of the CDR3 is 15 residues. The V segment lost 1 base and the J segment 5 bases; nucleotides outside the gene matches: 4. In DNA form, the CDR3 reads TGTGCCAGCAGTTTATCGGGACAGGGTCAAGATACGCAGTATTTT. Encoded protein: CASSLSGQGQDTQYF.

This sequence joins TRBV25-1 and TRBJ1-1; TRBD1 agrees at 9 bases. There are 14 residues in the CDR3. The germline V gene encodes CDR1 MGHDK and CDR2 SYGVNS. V lost 5 bases, J lost 6 bases, and 7 bases stayed unmatched. The CDR3 region is CASSTTGGFAEAFF. The CDR3 DNA is TGTGCCAGCAGTACAACAGGGGGCTTCGCTGAAGCTTTCTTT.

The gene calls are TRBV5-1 and TRBJ2-2; 11 nucleotides agree with TRBD1. The CDR3 runs 14 residues. Germline V gives CDR1 SGHRS, CDR2 YFSETQ. V gave up 4 bases and J gave up 6 bases; unmatched junction bases: 2. Written as DNA, the CDR3 is TGCGCCAGCAGCCGGGACAGGGGGGCCGGGGAGCTGTTTTTT. It is translated as CASSRDRGAGELFF.

The chain couples TRBV9 to TRBJ2-1; D might be TRBD2 (5 bases). CDR1 SGDLS and CDR2 YYNGEE come from the germline V gene. V was clipped by 0 bases and J by 1 base, with 8 bases between them. The CDR3 contains 15 residues. The CDR3 sequence is CASSVGRGSYNEQFF. The CDR3 DNA reads TGTGCCAGCAGCGTAGGCCGGGGTTCCTACAATGAGCAGTTCTTC.

This rearrangement joins TRBV27 to TRBJ2-7; 10 nucleotides line up with TRBD1. Germline loops: CDR1 MNHEY, CDR2 SMNVEV (reference sequence). The length of the CDR3 is 15 residues. Germline trimming cut 0 bases from V and 2 bases from J; bases unmatched to any gene: 1. CDR3 nucleotides: TGTGCCAGCAGTTTATCGGGACAGGGGACCTACGAGCAGTACTTC. Encoded protein: CASSLSGQGTYEQYF.

The chain couples TRBV30 to TRBJ2-3; tentatively, D is TRBD2 (6 bases). In germline, CDR1 is GTSNPN, CDR2 SVGIG (reference sequence). Trimming pared 1 base from V and 6 bases from J, leaving 17 bases between. The CDR3 contains 15 residues. DNA for the CDR3: TGTGCCTGGAGTGCCTTCCGACGGGAGATCGATACGCAGTATTTT. It is translated as CAWSAFRREIDTQYF. The complete variable domain, with remaining parts taken from reference TRBV30 and TRBJ2-3, reads SQTIHQWPATLVQPVGSPLSLECTVEGTSNPNLYWYRQAAGRGLQLLFYSVGIGQISSEVPQNLSASRPQDRQFILSSKKLLLSDSGFYLCAWSAFRREIDTQYFGPGTRLTVL.

The J gene is TRBJ2-2, the V gene TRBV5-6; 10 nucleotides line up with TRBD1. CDR1 and CDR2 (germline): SGHDT, YYEEEE. This CDR3 contains 16 residues. The trim removed 4 bases at V and 4 bases at J, leaving 7 bases unmatched. CDR3 DNA sequence: TGTGCCAGCAGCCCCCCGGGACAGGGGCGCACCGGGGAGCTGTTTTTT. Protein sequence: CASSPPGQGRTGELFF.

V gene TRBV28 combines with J gene TRBJ2-7; no clear D gene. CDR1 MDHEN and CDR2 SYDVKM come from the germline V gene. CDR3 length: 12 amino acids. V lost 2 bases and J 4 bases, leaving 6 bases between the germline ends. The CDR3 loop is CASSLREYEQYF. CDR3 coding DNA: TGTGCCAGCAGTTTAAGAGAATACGAGCAGTACTTC.

V is TRBV5-1 and J is TRBJ1-3, with D possibly being TRBD1 (6 bases). From germline, CDR1 is SGHRS and CDR2 YFSETQ. The V gene lost 4 bases and the J gene lost 0 bases, with 20 bases spanning the gap. The length of the CDR3 is 18 residues. The CDR3 nucleotides read TGCGCCAGCAGCCTGGACCGTGGGGGGGCCACCTCTGGAAACACCATATATTTT. Translation: CASSLDRGGATSGNTIYF.

The chain has TRBV4-1 and TRBJ2-7; 7 bases match TRBD2. The junction had 11 bases not matched to a gene; V was cut back by 4 bases and J by 2 bases. This CDR3 is 16 amino acids long. Germline CDR1 is MGHRA and CDR2 is YSYEKL. CDR3 nucleotides: TGCGCCAGCAGCCCAGTCGTGGCTAGCGGTCCCTACGAGCAGTACTTC. This codes for CASSPVVASGPYEQYF.

The chain combines TRBV5-5 with TRBJ2-2, with D perhaps matching TRBD2 (5 bases). The CDR3 contains 16 residues. V lost 1 base, J lost 1 base, and 11 bases lay in between. Germline CDR1 reads SGHKS; CDR2 reads YYEKEE (reference sequence). This CDR3 is CASSLRLAGNTGELFF. CDR3 coding DNA: TGTGCCAGCAGCTTGCGGCTAGCAGGGAACACCGGGGAGCTGTTTTTT.

This rearrangement joins TRBV13 to TRBJ2-3; TRBD2 matches at 9 bases. CDR3 length equals 16 residues. Unmatched junction bases numbered 6, after V lost 5 bases and J lost 0 bases. Germline V gene lookup returns CDR1 PRHDT and CDR2 FYEKMQ (reference sequence). CDR3: CASSPQREESTDTQYF. CDR3 DNA: TGTGCCAGCAGCCCTCAGCGGGAGGAGAGCACAGATACGCAGTATTTT.